This TCR beta chain is drawn from a study of monozygotic twins with inflammatory bowel disease. A remark on this clonotype: Its antigen is unknown.

Notes on the study in general: IBD-affected twins scored below their healthy co-twins in TCRbeta diversity (inverse Simpson). Ultimately, a single strong signal or clonotype associated with IBD was not supported.

There were about 3,500 ng of total RNA used for each TCR library. TCRdb reworked the 5' RACE reads into one entry per CDR3 protein, no DNA. There are approximately 400,000 distinct CDR3 sequences in the sample, with less than 2.5% held by the top ten. Sequencing input: blood. The TCR sequence derives from a human donor with ulcerative colitis or Crohn's disease, or a healthy co-twin of an affected twin (not recorded which).

CDR3 amino acids: CASSLSGVTTDTQYF. V usage is TRBV7-2 and J usage is TRBJ2-3. Germline CDR1 and CDR2: SGHTA and FQGNSA. This CDR3 is 15 amino acids long.